The clone carrying this TCR beta chain was observed once. This entry belongs to a study of blood T cell repertoires in COVID-19. The wider study: PBMCs, B-cell-depleted T cells, or T cells were the source of the cDNA or gDNA that made up the material.

Germline CDR1 is MGHRA and CDR2 is YSYEKL. The CDR3 covers 12 residues. V was clipped by 0 bases and J by 4 bases, with 3 bases between them. Methods used by the authors: Amplification of reference gene primers was used by the study to estimate nucleated cell counts. Measured with immunoSEQ multiplex PCR; TCRdb has only the in-frame clones, and not every one. V and J calls and clone size follow that table, whereas D and trimming were derived from the DNA. The sample lists about 310,000 clones; around nine tenths were seen once. The rearrangement links TRBV4-1 to TRBJ1-2; D not certain. The sequenced material came from PBMCs or T cells enriched from blood (not recorded which). This TCR came from a woman between 40 and 55 years old who had recovered from COVID-19. CDR3: CASSQDSYGYTF. The CDR3, as DNA: TGCGCCAGCAGCCAAGACAGCTATGGCTACACCTTC.